This is a list of T cell receptor beta chains from one sample in a study of spatial heterogeneity in lung cancer. TCRdb passed the 5' RACE reads through MiXCR, listing each CDR3 protein once. This sample has 15,000 to 20,000 distinct CDR3 sequences, with over 20% found just once. Sequences were derived from PBMCs, sampled at surgery. These receptors were obtained from a female donor with early-stage non-small cell lung cancer. Each CDR3 is given with its conserved first and last residue. A D gene is named only where the DNA matches it firmly. Clone sizes are given selectively: once, few, many, or a class where the clone is expanded.

TRBJ1-1 | TRBV6-2/TRBV6-3 | NA | many | CASREVRNTEAFF | TGTGCCAGCAGGGAAGTCAGGAACACTGAAGCTTTCTTT
TRBJ2-5 | TRBV12-3/TRBV12-4 | NA | many | CASSPGQPGQETQYF | TGTGCCAGCAGTCCGGGCCAACCAGGCCAAGAGACCCAGTACTTC
TRBJ2-3 | TRBV12-3/TRBV12-4 | NA | many | CASTPGLAASTDTQYF | TGTGCCAGCACCCCAGGGCTAGCTGCAAGCACAGATACGCAGTATTTT
TRBJ2-2 | TRBV4-3 | NA | many | CASSQRTGYGELFF | TGCGCCAGCAGCCAACGGACCGGATACGGGGAGCTGTTTTTT
TRBJ2-7 | TRBV6-6 | TRBD1 | many | CASSTRTGVEQYF | TGTGCCAGCAGTACCCGGACAGGGGTTGAGCAGTACTTC
TRBJ1-1 | TRBV10-3 | NA | many | CAISVRGQNTEAFF | TGTGCCATCAGTGTTCGTGGACAGAACACTGAAGCTTTCTTT
TRBJ2-5 | TRBV12-3/TRBV12-4 | NA | NA | CASSFGDGETQYF | TGTGCCAGCAGTTTTGGGGATGGGGAGACCCAGTACTTC
TRBJ2-1 | TRBV12-3/TRBV12-4 | NA | medium-sized | CASSLPSVGEFDGEQFF | TGTGCCAGCAGCCTGCCGTCTGTGGGAGAATTTGACGGTGAGCAGTTCTTC
TRBJ2-5 | TRBV5-1 | NA | many | CASSFSLIASQETQYF | TGCGCCAGCAGCTTTTCTCTTATAGCGTCGCAAGAGACCCAGTACTTC
TRBJ1-1 | TRBV18 | NA | many | CASSQGAPSTNTEAFF | TGTGCCAGCTCACAGGGTGCCCCCTCGACGAACACTGAAGCTTTCTTT
TRBJ2-7 | TRBV4-3 | NA | many | CASSQDGQGRPWEQYF | TGCGCCAGCAGCCAAGATGGTCAGGGCCGGCCCTGGGAGCAGTACTTC
TRBJ1-1 | TRBV10-2 | TRBD1 | many | CASSLTGGTEAFF | TGCGCCAGCAGTTTGACAGGGGGCACTGAAGCTTTCTTT
TRBJ2-1 | TRBV5-1 | TRBD2 | many | CASSKLAGAGNEQFF | TGCGCCAGCAGCAAACTAGCGGGAGCGGGTAATGAGCAGTTCTTC
TRBJ1-3 | TRBV10-2 | NA | many | CASSESRSGYSGNTIYF | TGCGCCAGCAGTGAGTCAAGGTCGGGATACTCTGGAAACACCATATATTTT
TRBJ2-3 | TRBV5-8 | NA | many | CASSLGLYRGTDTQYF | TGTGCCAGCAGCTTGGGGTTATACCGGGGCACAGATACGCAGTATTTT
TRBJ2-7 | TRBV28 | NA | many | CASSSGGYEQYF | TGTGCCAGCAGTTCTGGGGGGTACGAGCAGTACTTC
TRBJ1-2 | TRBV7-9 | NA | many | CASSLGGQGNYGYTF | TGTGCCAGCAGCTTGGGCGGGCAGGGAAACTATGGCTACACCTTC
TRBJ1-5 | TRBV7-8 | TRBD1 | medium-sized | CASSLGDRVQPQHF | TGTGCCAGCAGCTTAGGGGACAGGGTTCAGCCCCAGCATTTT
TRBJ2-1 | TRBV28 | TRBD2 | many | CASRWTSGSGEQFF | TGTGCCAGCAGATGGACTAGCGGGAGTGGTGAGCAGTTCTTC
TRBJ2-2 | TRBV7-2 | NA | many | CASTKTANTGELFF | TGTGCCAGCACCAAGACAGCGAACACCGGGGAGCTGTTTTTT
TRBJ2-1 | TRBV19 | TRBD2 | medium-sized | CASSISTSGINEQFF | TGTGCCAGTAGTATCAGCACTAGCGGGATCAATGAGCAGTTCTTC
TRBJ1-3 | TRBV4-1 | TRBD1 | NA | CASSQGPTGGSGNTIYF | TGCGCCAGCAGCCAAGGGCCGACAGGGGGCTCTGGAAACACCATATATTTT
TRBJ2-7 | TRBV12-3/TRBV12-4 | TRBD1 | NA | CASRQDRGRVNEQYF | TGTGCCAGCAGACAAGACAGGGGGCGAGTTAACGAGCAGTACTTC
TRBJ2-5 | TRBV5-5 | NA | many | CASSPSETQYF | TGTGCCAGCAGCCCCTCAGAGACCCAGTACTTC
TRBJ2-7 | TRBV5-4 | NA | NA | CASSLGHEQYF | TGTGCCAGCAGCTTGGGCCACGAGCAGTACTTC
TRBJ1-5 | TRBV24-1 | NA | many | CATTDGVSQHF | TGTGCCACGACGGATGGTGTGTCTCAGCATTTT
TRBJ2-1 | TRBV28 | TRBD2 | NA | CASSPAGGLAGGRGFVFF | TGTGCCAGCAGCCCCGCCGGCGGACTAGCGGGAGGGCGAGGGTTTGTGTTCTTC
TRBJ2-5 | TRBV24-1 | TRBD2 | NA | CATSDFLGGGETQYF | TGTGCCACCAGTGATTTTCTCGGGGGGGGAGAGACCCAGTACTTC
TRBJ1-5 | TRBV24-1 | NA | NA | CATSSGGRQPQHF | TGTGCCACCAGCTCAGGAGGTAGACAGCCCCAGCATTTT
TRBJ1-2 | TRBV29-1 | NA | many | CSVERQGDGYTF | TGCAGCGTTGAAAGGCAGGGAGATGGCTACACCTTC
TRBJ2-7 | TRBV6-5 | NA | NA | CASSTSGRSYEQYF | TGTGCCAGCAGCACCTCCGGACGCTCCTACGAGCAGTACTTC
TRBJ2-3 | TRBV20-1 | TRBD2 | medium-sized | CSARVAGVGTDTQYF | TGCAGTGCTAGGGTAGCGGGAGTCGGTACAGATACGCAGTATTTT
TRBJ1-5 | TRBV6-5 | TRBD1 | few | CASRQDRVSNQPQHF | TGTGCCAGCAGACAGGACAGGGTTAGCAATCAGCCCCAGCATTTT
TRBJ1-1 | TRBV5-4 | NA | NA | CASSGAGGTEAFF | TGTGCCAGCAGCGGAGCGGGGGGCACTGAAGCTTTCTTT
TRBJ1-2 | TRBV30 | TRBD1 | NA | CAWSGRGDRIGYTF | TGTGCCTGGAGCGGAAGGGGGGACAGAATTGGCTACACCTTC
TRBJ1-1 | TRBV6-6 | NA | many | CASSQGTAGRRAFF | TGTGCCAGCAGTCAAGGGACGGCCGGTCGAAGGGCTTTCTTT
TRBJ1-1 | TRBV29-1 | TRBD1 | many | CSGDRDITEAFF | TGCAGCGGAGACAGGGACATCACTGAAGCTTTCTTT
TRBJ1-6 | TRBV4-3 | NA | NA | CASSGGSYNSPLHF | TGCGCCAGCAGCGGGGGCTCCTATAATTCACCCCTCCACTTT
TRBJ2-5 | TRBV3-2 | NA | many | CASSQETGGETQYF | TGTGCCAGCAGCCAAGAGACAGGAGGGGAGACCCAGTACTTC
TRBJ2-3 | TRBV7-2 | NA | many | CASSLAQSGDADTQYF | TGTGCCAGCAGCTTAGCGCAATCGGGAGATGCAGATACGCAGTATTTT
TRBJ2-7 | TRBV6-5 | TRBD2 | many | CASSYGGGAGGEQYF | TGTGCCAGCAGTTACGGCGGGGGGGCCGGCGGCGAGCAGTACTTC
TRBJ1-6 | TRBV20-1 | NA | NA | CSASELPGSPLHF | TGCAGTGCTAGTGAACTGCCGGGGTCACCCCTCCACTTT
TRBJ1-2 | TRBV6-7 | TRBD1 | medium-sized | CASSYPGQDYGYTF | TGTGCCAGCAGTTACCCGGGACAGGACTATGGCTACACCTTC
TRBJ2-1 | TRBV10-3 | NA | many | CAIGAGLYNEQFF | TGTGCCATCGGGGCCGGCCTGTACAATGAGCAGTTCTTC
TRBJ2-7 | TRBV7-2 | NA | NA | CASSLRVSYEQYF | TGTGCCAGCTCCCTGCGCGTTTCCTACGAGCAGTACTTC
TRBJ1-1 | TRBV7-9 | NA | many | CASILEPEAFF | TGTGCCAGCATATTAGAACCTGAAGCTTTCTTT
TRBJ2-3 | TRBV24-1 | TRBD2 | few | CATSARSGGGTDTQYF | TGTGCCACCAGTGCCCGAAGCGGGGGGGGAACAGATACGCAGTATTTT
TRBJ1-5 | TRBV18 | NA | medium-sized | CASSRGDGQPQHF | TGTGCCAGCTCAAGAGGGGACGGTCAGCCCCAGCATTTT
TRBJ2-1 | TRBV20-1 | NA | many | CSARDLGSGPGEQFF | TGCAGTGCTAGAGACTTGGGGAGCGGGCCGGGTGAGCAGTTCTTC
TRBJ2-7 | TRBV29-1 | NA | NA | CSVKTSSLYEQYF | TGCAGCGTTAAAACCTCCTCACTCTACGAGCAGTACTTC